This T cell receptor beta chain was retrieved from a study of blood T cell repertoires in COVID-19. Overall study: Whether acute or convalescent, the COVID-19 samples came from the United States, Italy and Spain.

The CDR3 length is 15 residues. The V gene end was trimmed by 4 bases and the J gene end by 7 bases; junction bases not matched to a gene: 8. Germline V gene sequence: CDR1 SGHRS, CDR2 YFSETQ. Using immunoSEQ multiplex PCR, the repertoire was profiled, and TCRdb retains in-frame clones only, with some absent. The sample has about 290,000 clones; around 90% are singletons. Grouping used clinical history reported by participants in a survey and questionnaire. This chain joins TRBV5-1 and TRBJ1-6; 7 bases map to TRBD1. The specimen was PBMCs or T cells enriched from blood (not recorded which). The sequence came from a middle-aged woman who had recovered from COVID-19. The CDR3 is CASSADRVENSPLHF. CDR3 nucleotides: TGCGCCAGCAGCGCCGACAGGGTTGAAAATTCACCCCTCCACTTT.